The rows below give T cell receptor beta chains drawn from one sample of a study of blood T cell repertoires in COVID-19. Here immunoSEQ multiplex PCR was the method, and the copy in TCRdb shows in-frame clones only, minus some. The sample yields fewer than 250,000 clones, 65% to 85% seen once. Sequenced: PBMCs or T cells enriched from blood (not recorded which). These receptors originate from a woman aged 25 to 45 who had recovered from COVID-19. Each CDR3 is given with its conserved first and last residue. Each record gives: V gene, J gene, CDR3 length, clone size, D gene, CDR3 protein, CDR3 DNA. D genes are given only for firm matches. Size values are once, few and many counts, or a class for expanded clones, and some rows have none.

V gene: TRBV7-2
J gene: TRBJ1-1
CDR3 length: 15
clone size: few
D gene: NA
CDR3 protein: CASTPSTGQNTEAFF
CDR3 DNA: TGTGCCAGCACCCCCTCGACAGGACAGAACACTGAAGCTTTCTTT

V gene: TRBV7-3
J gene: TRBJ2-1
CDR3 length: 16
clone size: NA
D gene: TRBD2
CDR3 protein: CASSPQLAGDWNEQFF
CDR3 DNA: TGTGCCAGCAGCCCCCAACTAGCGGGGGATTGGAATGAGCAGTTCTTC

V gene: TRBV28
J gene: TRBJ1-5
CDR3 length: 15
clone size: few
D gene: NA
CDR3 protein: CASSFSQANNQPQHF
CDR3 DNA: TGTGCCAGCAGTTTCTCACAGGCCAACAATCAGCCCCAGCATTTT

V gene: TRBV5-5
J gene: TRBJ1-5
CDR3 length: 15
clone size: NA
D gene: NA
CDR3 protein: CASSLEGSANQPQHF
CDR3 DNA: TGTGCCAGCAGCTTGGAGGGGTCTGCCAATCAGCCCCAGCATTTT

V gene: TRBV5-1
J gene: TRBJ2-1
CDR3 length: 16
clone size: NA
D gene: NA
CDR3 protein: CASSSAGVRLFSEQFF
CDR3 DNA: TGCGCCAGCAGCTCCGCAGGGGTCCGGCTTTTCAGTGAGCAGTTCTTC

V gene: TRBV25-1
J gene: TRBJ2-3
CDR3 length: 13
clone size: NA
D gene: NA
CDR3 protein: CASSEFFIDTQYF
CDR3 DNA: TGTGCCAGCAGTGAGTTCTTTATTGATACGCAGTATTTT

V gene: TRBV19
J gene: TRBJ1-6
CDR3 length: 15
clone size: NA
D gene: NA
CDR3 protein: CASSMVAGLDSPLHF
CDR3 DNA: TGTGCCAGTAGTATGGTGGCAGGGCTTGATTCACCCCTCCACTTT

V gene: TRBV5-1
J gene: TRBJ2-1
CDR3 length: 15
clone size: NA
D gene: TRBD1
CDR3 protein: CASSPGQGSYNEQFF
CDR3 DNA: TGCGCCAGCAGTCCCGGACAGGGTTCCTACAATGAGCAGTTCTTC

V gene: TRBV18
J gene: TRBJ1-4
CDR3 length: 15
clone size: NA
D gene: TRBD1
CDR3 protein: CASSPTDRGGEKLFF
CDR3 DNA: TGTGCCAGCTCACCTACGGACAGGGGTGGTGAAAAACTGTTTTTT

V gene: TRBV28
J gene: TRBJ1-1
CDR3 length: 14
clone size: NA
D gene: NA
CDR3 protein: CASSSSGQNTEAFF
CDR3 DNA: TGTGCCAGCAGTTCCTCGGGACAGAACACTGAAGCTTTCTTT

V gene: TRBV27
J gene: TRBJ1-1
CDR3 length: 12
clone size: NA
D gene: NA
CDR3 protein: CASGYSGLAAFF
CDR3 DNA: TGTGCCAGCGGATACTCGGGACTCGCGGCTTTCTTT

V gene: TRBV27
J gene: TRBJ1-1
CDR3 length: 13
clone size: NA
D gene: TRBD1
CDR3 protein: CASTGQGDTEAFF
CDR3 DNA: TGTGCCAGCACGGGACAGGGGGATACTGAAGCTTTCTTT

V gene: TRBV19
J gene: TRBJ2-5
CDR3 length: 15
clone size: once
D gene: NA
CDR3 protein: CASSIDQGRRETQYF
CDR3 DNA: TGTGCCAGTAGTATAGATCAGGGGAGAAGAGAGACCCAGTACTTC

V gene: TRBV7-2
J gene: TRBJ2-3
CDR3 length: 13
clone size: few
D gene: NA
CDR3 protein: CASSIFRQDTQYF
CDR3 DNA: TGTGCCAGCAGTATTTTTAGACAGGATACGCAGTATTTT

V gene: TRBV28
J gene: TRBJ2-1
CDR3 length: 15
clone size: NA
D gene: TRBD2
CDR3 protein: CASTTGGALYNEQFF
CDR3 DNA: TGTGCCAGCACGACGGGGGGGGCGCTCTACAATGAGCAGTTCTTC

V gene: TRBV5-1
J gene: TRBJ1-3
CDR3 length: 18
clone size: NA
D gene: NA
CDR3 protein: CASSLEYRRGPSGNTIYF
CDR3 DNA: TGCGCCAGCAGCTTGGAGTATCGGCGGGGACCCTCTGGAAACACCATATATTTT

V gene: TRBV9
J gene: TRBJ2-3
CDR3 length: 17
clone size: NA
D gene: TRBD2
CDR3 protein: CASSPSILAGSTDTQYF
CDR3 DNA: TGTGCCAGCAGCCCGAGCATCCTAGCGGGAAGCACAGATACGCAGTATTTT

V gene: TRBV12-5
J gene: TRBJ1-1
CDR3 length: 16
clone size: NA
D gene: TRBD1
CDR3 protein: CASATGQGAPDTEAFF
CDR3 DNA: TGTGCTAGTGCTACCGGACAGGGGGCTCCCGACACTGAAGCTTTCTTT

V gene: TRBV2
J gene: TRBJ2-2
CDR3 length: 12
clone size: NA
D gene: NA
CDR3 protein: CARGTGSGELFF
CDR3 DNA: TGTGCCAGGGGTACAGGGTCCGGGGAGCTGTTTTTT

V gene: TRBV5-1
J gene: TRBJ1-1
CDR3 length: 15
clone size: NA
D gene: TRBD1
CDR3 protein: CASSLITGGRTEAFF
CDR3 DNA: TGCGCCAGCAGCTTAATTACAGGGGGCCGCACTGAAGCTTTCTTT

V gene: TRBV2
J gene: TRBJ1-3
CDR3 length: 16
clone size: NA
D gene: NA
CDR3 protein: CASSDRGLRSGNTIYF
CDR3 DNA: TGTGCCAGCAGTGACAGGGGCCTCCGCTCTGGAAACACCATATATTTT

V gene: TRBV25-1
J gene: TRBJ1-4
CDR3 length: 15
clone size: few
D gene: TRBD1
CDR3 protein: CASSVTGTGDEKLFF
CDR3 DNA: TGTGCCAGCAGTGTGACCGGGACAGGGGATGAAAAACTGTTTTTT

V gene: TRBV27
J gene: TRBJ2-3
CDR3 length: 15
clone size: NA
D gene: TRBD1
CDR3 protein: CARPRTGSSTDTQYF
CDR3 DNA: TGTGCCAGACCCCGGACAGGATCTAGCACAGATACGCAGTATTTT

V gene: TRBV12-5
J gene: TRBJ1-1
CDR3 length: 15
clone size: many
D gene: NA
CDR3 protein: CASGAGGRADTEAFF
CDR3 DNA: TGTGCTAGTGGTGCCGGGGGGCGGGCGGACACTGAAGCTTTCTTT

V gene: TRBV7-6
J gene: TRBJ2-1
CDR3 length: 13
clone size: NA
D gene: NA
CDR3 protein: CASSLNGGGEQFF
CDR3 DNA: TGTGCCAGCAGCTTGAACGGGGGAGGTGAGCAGTTCTTC

V gene: TRBV10-1
J gene: TRBJ1-1
CDR3 length: 15
clone size: NA
D gene: NA
CDR3 protein: CASSEYKGVNTEAFF
CDR3 DNA: TGCGCCAGCAGTGAGTACAAGGGGGTGAACACTGAAGCTTTCTTT

V gene: TRBV7-2
J gene: TRBJ2-1
CDR3 length: 15
clone size: NA
D gene: TRBD2
CDR3 protein: CASSLGLAMGNEQFF
CDR3 DNA: TGTGCCAGCAGCTTAGGACTAGCGATGGGGAATGAGCAGTTCTTC

V gene: TRBV10-2
J gene: TRBJ1-1
CDR3 length: 12
clone size: NA
D gene: NA
CDR3 protein: CASSGPRTEAFF
CDR3 DNA: TGCGCCAGCAGTGGTCCTCGGACTGAAGCTTTCTTT

V gene: TRBV15
J gene: TRBJ1-6
CDR3 length: 15
clone size: NA
D gene: NA
CDR3 protein: CATSIGSLSNSPLHF
CDR3 DNA: TGTGCCACCAGCATCGGTTCCCTATCGAATTCACCCCTCCACTTT

V gene: TRBV28
J gene: TRBJ1-3
CDR3 length: 17
clone size: NA
D gene: TRBD1
CDR3 protein: CASSFGQGAIAGNTIYF
CDR3 DNA: TGTGCCAGCAGTTTTGGACAGGGGGCTATCGCTGGAAACACCATATATTTT

V gene: TRBV7-3
J gene: TRBJ2-7
CDR3 length: 15
clone size: NA
D gene: TRBD2
CDR3 protein: CASSQQPGGVYEQYF
CDR3 DNA: TGTGCCAGCAGCCAACAACCGGGGGGTGTCTACGAGCAGTACTTC

V gene: TRBV6-1
J gene: TRBJ2-3
CDR3 length: 15
clone size: NA
D gene: NA
CDR3 protein: CASSEGTLTPDTQYF
CDR3 DNA: TGTGCCAGCAGTGAAGGGACACTCACCCCAGATACGCAGTATTTT

V gene: TRBV5-4
J gene: TRBJ2-1
CDR3 length: 13
clone size: once
D gene: TRBD2
CDR3 protein: CASSSTSAHEQFF
CDR3 DNA: TGTGCCAGCAGCTCAACTAGCGCGCATGAGCAGTTCTTC

V gene: TRBV7-8
J gene: TRBJ1-2
CDR3 length: 12
clone size: NA
D gene: TRBD1
CDR3 protein: CASSPTGLGYTF
CDR3 DNA: TGTGCCAGCAGCCCGACAGGGTTGGGCTACACCTTC

V gene: TRBV10-3
J gene: TRBJ2-3
CDR3 length: 14
clone size: few
D gene: TRBD1
CDR3 protein: CAIRPRQGQDTQYF
CDR3 DNA: TGTGCCATCAGACCCAGACAGGGGCAAGATACGCAGTATTTT

V gene: TRBV3-1/TRBV3-2
J gene: TRBJ1-6
CDR3 length: 13
clone size: NA
D gene: TRBD1
CDR3 protein: CATGQGVNSPLHF
CDR3 DNA: TGTGCCACGGGACAGGGGGTAAATTCACCCCTCCACTTT

V gene: TRBV27
J gene: TRBJ2-7
CDR3 length: 10
clone size: once
D gene: NA
CDR3 protein: CASGTYEQYF
CDR3 DNA: TGTGCCAGCGGCACCTACGAGCAGTACTTC

V gene: TRBV7-9
J gene: TRBJ2-7
CDR3 length: 17
clone size: NA
D gene: NA
CDR3 protein: CASSSGLLASMFDEQYF
CDR3 DNA: TGTGCCAGCAGCTCAGGACTATTGGCCTCAATGTTTGACGAGCAGTACTTC

V gene: TRBV19
J gene: TRBJ2-1
CDR3 length: 16
clone size: NA
D gene: TRBD2
CDR3 protein: CASTVLATSSYNEQFF
CDR3 DNA: TGTGCCAGTACCGTACTAGCGACTAGCTCCTACAATGAGCAGTTCTTC

V gene: TRBV27
J gene: TRBJ2-3
CDR3 length: 14
clone size: NA
D gene: NA
CDR3 protein: CASSFIGEVDTQYF
CDR3 DNA: TGTGCCAGCAGTTTCATCGGGGAGGTGGATACGCAGTATTTT

V gene: TRBV2
J gene: TRBJ2-2
CDR3 length: 14
clone size: NA
D gene: TRBD2
CDR3 protein: CASRLAGETGELFF
CDR3 DNA: TGTGCCAGCAGACTAGCGGGAGAAACCGGGGAGCTGTTTTTT